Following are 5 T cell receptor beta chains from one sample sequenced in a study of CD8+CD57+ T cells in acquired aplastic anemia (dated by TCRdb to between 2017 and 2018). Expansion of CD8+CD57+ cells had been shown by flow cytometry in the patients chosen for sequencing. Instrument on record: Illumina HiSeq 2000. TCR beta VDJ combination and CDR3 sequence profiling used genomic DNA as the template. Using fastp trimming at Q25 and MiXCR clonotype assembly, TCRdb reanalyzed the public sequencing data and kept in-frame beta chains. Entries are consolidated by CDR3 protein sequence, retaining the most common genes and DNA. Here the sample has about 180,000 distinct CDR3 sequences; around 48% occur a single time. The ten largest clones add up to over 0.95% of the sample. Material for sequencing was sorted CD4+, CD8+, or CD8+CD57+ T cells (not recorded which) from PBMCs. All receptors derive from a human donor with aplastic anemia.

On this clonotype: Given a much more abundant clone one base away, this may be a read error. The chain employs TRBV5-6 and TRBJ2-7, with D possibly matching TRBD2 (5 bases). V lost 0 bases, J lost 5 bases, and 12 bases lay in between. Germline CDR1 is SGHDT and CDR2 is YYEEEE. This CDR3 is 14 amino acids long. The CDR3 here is CASSLGRTRDEQYF. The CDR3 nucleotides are TGTGCCAGCAGCTTGGGCAGGACTCGGGACGAGCAGTACTTC. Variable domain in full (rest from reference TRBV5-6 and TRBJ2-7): DAGVTQSPTHLIKTRGQQVTLRCSPKSGHDTVSWYQQALGQGPQFIFQYYEEEERQRGNFPDRFSGHQFPNYSSELNVNALLLGDSALYLCASSLGRTRDEQYFGPGTRLTVT.

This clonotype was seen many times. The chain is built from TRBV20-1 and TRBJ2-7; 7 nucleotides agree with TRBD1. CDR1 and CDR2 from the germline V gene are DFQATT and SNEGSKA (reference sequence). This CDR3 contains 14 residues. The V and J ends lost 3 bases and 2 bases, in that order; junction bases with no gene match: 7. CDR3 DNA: TGCAGTGCTAGCAAACCGGGGACAGCCTACGAGCAGTACTTC. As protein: CSASKPGTAYEQYF.

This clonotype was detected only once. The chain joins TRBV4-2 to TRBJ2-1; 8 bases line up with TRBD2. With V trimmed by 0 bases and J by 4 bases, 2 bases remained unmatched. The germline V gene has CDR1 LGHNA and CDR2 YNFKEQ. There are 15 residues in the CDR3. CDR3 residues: CASSQEAGGYNEQFF. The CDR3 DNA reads TGTGCCAGCAGCCAAGAGGCGGGGGGATACAATGAGCAGTTCTTC.

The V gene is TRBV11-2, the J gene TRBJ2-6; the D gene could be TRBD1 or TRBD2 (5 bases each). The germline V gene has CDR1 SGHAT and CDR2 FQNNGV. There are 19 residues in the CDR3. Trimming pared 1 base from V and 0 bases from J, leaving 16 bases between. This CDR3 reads CASSLVGDPLRSGANVLTF. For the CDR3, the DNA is TGTGCCAGCAGCTTAGTGGGGGACCCACTCCGCTCTGGGGCCAACGTCCTGACTTTC.

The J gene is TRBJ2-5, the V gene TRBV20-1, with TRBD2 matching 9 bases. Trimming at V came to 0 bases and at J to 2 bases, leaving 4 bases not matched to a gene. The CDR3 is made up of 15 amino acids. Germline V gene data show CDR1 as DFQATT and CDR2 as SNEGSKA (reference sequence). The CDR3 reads CSARDSSGVQETQYF. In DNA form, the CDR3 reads TGCAGTGCTAGAGATTCTAGCGGGGTTCAAGAGACCCAGTACTTC.